The clone carrying this TCR beta chain was observed a few times. Its antigen remains unidentified. The data belong to a study of identical twins. Among all donors, each was a healthy Caucasian. CDR3 length equals 14 residues. V shed 7 bases and J shed 1 base, with 14 bases lying between them. Germline V lookup: CDR1 SGHRS, CDR2 YFSETQ. Study results and limitations: Whereas memory repertoires showed no such difference, abundant cord blood beta clonotypes carried fewer insertions. The conclusions drew on cross-sectional statistical analysis instead of tracking the same donors.

Each CDR3 protein is one row after TCRdb ran MiXCR on the 5' RACE reads. There are a few hundred thousand distinct CDR3 sequences in the sample; roughly 9% occur only once, and 8% to 9.5% lies in the top ten. The sample was naive T cells sorted from blood. This clonotype originated in a woman aged 45-65 years in good health. This chain uses TRBV5-1 with TRBJ1-2; D is perhaps TRBD1 (5 bases). The DNA for the CDR3 is TGCGCCAGCTTCAACCGGGACGGTAACTATGGCTACACCTTC. Its protein product is CASFNRDGNYGYTF.